This T cell receptor beta chain derives from a study of T cell responses to AZD1222 COVID-19 vaccine. The CDR3 is 15 amino acids. Germline lookup yields CDR1 MGHRA and CDR2 YSYEKL. The germline V and J ends were trimmed by 5 bases and 10 bases, with 21 bases remaining between them. Comment on this clone: The antigen remains unidentified.

Study conclusions and caveats: A mostly white British donor set with more females was recruited, and clonal diversity was possibly underestimated. Two AZD1222 administrations were followed by greater Spike-specific TCR breadth and depth.

Libraries were prepared by immunoSEQ multiplex PCR; TCRdb keeps only in-frame clonotypes and omits some of them. The repertoire includes 150,000 to 180,000 clones, 90% of them detected once, and under 20% sits in the top ten. Sequenced here: peripheral blood, sampled on day 0 of AZD1222 vaccination. This receptor was identified in an adult in good health. This chain joins TRBV4-1 and TRBJ2-1; D is ambiguous. In nucleotides, the CDR3 is TGCGCCAGCAGCTCAACGGTTCTCTCGTGGGGAGAGCAGTTCTTC. The encoded protein is CASSSTVLSWGEQFF.